The entry below gives a single TCR beta chain sequence along with its context. Its cognate antigen is unknown. Primers used in a second PCR of about 6 to 11 cycles were a sample-barcoded 5' primer and a J-beta primer mix. A single record per CDR3 protein comes from TCRdb applying MiXCR to the 5' RACE reads. Of around 820,000 distinct CDR3 sequences listed, 20% to 25% are singletons. The data derive from a study of blood T cells in healthy people across ages. Study-level results: Across the age range, TCR beta diversity per million T cells fell in a roughly linear way.

From germline, CDR1 is LGHNA and CDR2 YSLEER. V was shortened by 0 bases and J by 0 bases, with 8 bases between the two germline ends. The length of the CDR3 is 16 residues. The same data also went into a second study, on T cells of mothers and their children. As reported in that work: All donors were healthy and Caucasian; they were three mothers and their six children.

The chain recombines TRBV4-3 with TRBJ1-4, with no clear D. Sample: blood. The clonotype originates from a boy between 10 and 17 years old in good health. CDR3 DNA: TGCGCCAGCAGCCAAGACGCCGACGCAACTAATGAAAAACTGTTTTTT. Its translation is CASSQDADATNEKLFF.